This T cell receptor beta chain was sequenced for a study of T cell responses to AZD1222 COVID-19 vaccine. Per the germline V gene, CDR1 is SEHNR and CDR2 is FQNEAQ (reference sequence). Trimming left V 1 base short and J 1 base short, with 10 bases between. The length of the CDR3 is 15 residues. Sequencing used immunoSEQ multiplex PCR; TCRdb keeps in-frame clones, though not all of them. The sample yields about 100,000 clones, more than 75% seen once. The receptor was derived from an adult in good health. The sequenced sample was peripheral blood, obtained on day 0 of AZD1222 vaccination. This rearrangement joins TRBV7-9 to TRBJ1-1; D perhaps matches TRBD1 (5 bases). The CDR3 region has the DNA TGTGCCAGCAGCTTAGGTCATGGGGCGAACACTGAAGCTTTCTTT. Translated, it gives CASSLGHGANTEAFF.